The entry that follows covers one T cell receptor beta chain sequence. As yet, its antigen is unknown. Measured with immunoSEQ multiplex PCR; TCRdb has only the in-frame clones, and not every one. The sample records some 130,000 clones, approximately 90% being singletons. The record originates from a study of T cell responses to AZD1222 COVID-19 vaccine. General study findings and limits: Compared with day 0, the breadth and depth of the Spike-specific TCR repertoire rose significantly after two doses of AZD1222. The donor cohort was predominantly white British with a female majority, and clonal diversity may have been underestimated. Regions 160-218 and 743-854 dominated among vaccine-associated CD4 TCRs spanning spike. Reportedly, nearly half of unique spike TCRs recognized epitopes outside B.1.351/B.1.1.7 mutations.

CDR1 and CDR2 (germline): ENHRY, SYGVKD. The ends were cut back, 6 bases at V and 1 base at J, with 9 bases in the middle. The CDR3 runs to 13 residues. The clonotype was recovered from an adult in good health. V and J are TRBV10-3 and TRBJ1-1; perhaps TRBD1 as D (5 bases). Material: peripheral blood, obtained on day 0 of AZD1222 vaccination. The CDR3 coding sequence is TGTGCCATCAGAGGGACGGCGAACACTGAAGCTTTCTTT. As protein: CAIRGTANTEAFF.